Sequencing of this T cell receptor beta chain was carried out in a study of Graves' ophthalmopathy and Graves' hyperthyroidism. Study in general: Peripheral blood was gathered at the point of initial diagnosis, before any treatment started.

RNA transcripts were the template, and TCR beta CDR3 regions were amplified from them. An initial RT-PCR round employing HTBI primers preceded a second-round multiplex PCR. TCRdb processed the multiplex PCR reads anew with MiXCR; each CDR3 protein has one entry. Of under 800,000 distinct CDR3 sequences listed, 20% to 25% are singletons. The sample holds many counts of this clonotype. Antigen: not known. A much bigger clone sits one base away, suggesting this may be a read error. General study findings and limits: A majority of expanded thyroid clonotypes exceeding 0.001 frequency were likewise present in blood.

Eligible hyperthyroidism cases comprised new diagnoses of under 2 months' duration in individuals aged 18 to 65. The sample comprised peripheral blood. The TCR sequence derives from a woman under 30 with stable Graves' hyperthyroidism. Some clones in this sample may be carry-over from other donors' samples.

The CDR3 coding sequence is TGTGCCAGCACCGGGGACAGGGGTTACGAGCAGTACTTC. This codes for CASTGDRGYEQYF. The chain recombines TRBV6-1 with TRBJ2-7; 10 nucleotides line up with TRBD1. This CDR3 comprises 13 residues. V lost 7 bases, J lost 4 bases, and 4 bases stayed unmatched. From germline, CDR1 is MNHNS and CDR2 SASEGT.